These 11 T cell receptor beta chains were all obtained from the same sample, sequenced in a study of T cells in women clearing cervical HPV infection (dated by TCRdb to 2017 to 2018). Library method: the immunoSEQ multiplex PCR assay. TCRdb limited this immuneACCESS table to in-frame rearrangements with V and J called. A share of clones is missing; checked studies link under half to unresolved V genes, and the rest is unexplained. The table for this sample records about 33,000 clones. 1.5% to 2% of the sample is taken by the ten largest. Specimen: blood buffy coat. The receptors come from a woman aged 18 to 69 with a cervical HPV16 infection that either progressed to CIN3+ or cleared (not recorded which).

Worth noting for this clone: The missing CDR3 end, 3 residues past where the read stops, is filled in from the germline J gene. The chain couples TRBV19 to TRBJ2-4; 8 bases are shared with TRBD1. Germline V gene sequence: CDR1 LNHDA, CDR2 SQIVND (reference sequence). The CDR3 is 17 amino acids. Partial CDR3 DNA: TGTGCCAGTAGCCGTCCCGACCAGGGGGCGAGTTCGTATGGT. Its protein product is CASSRPDQGASSYG. The entire CDR3 sequence reads CASSRPDQGASSYGQYF.

Notes on this clone: The sequence runs out 3 residues before the end of the CDR3; the remainder is reconstructed from the germline J gene. The V and J genes are TRBV20-1 and TRBJ1-1; no firm D call. The CDR3 is made up of 13 amino acids. Trimming shortened V by 6 bases and J by 1 base, and 12 bases separated the two germline ends. Germline-derived CDR1 and CDR2 are DFQATT and SNEGSKA (reference sequence). This CDR3 reads CSAFNRGNTEAFF. The CDR3 DNA, read in part, is TGCAGTGCATTTAACAGAGGGAACACTGAA.

As to this clone: The read comes to an end 3 residues before the CDR3 does, leaving the germline J gene to fill in the end. V gene TRBV2 combines with J gene TRBJ1-2; 12 bases line up with TRBD1. This CDR3 is built from 14 residues. CDR1 is SNHLY and CDR2 is FYNNEI in the germline V gene. The covered CDR3 bases are TGTGCCAGCAGTAGGGACAGGGGGCGGCGGGGC. Translating it yields CASSRDRGRRG. The complete CDR3 sequence is CASSRDRGRRGYTF.

Notes on this clone: The read ends 3 residues shy of where the CDR3 ends; the end is completed using the germline J gene. This sequence joins TRBV20-1 and TRBJ2-7, with D possibly TRBD1 on 5 matching bases. The V end was cut by 1 base, the J end by 4 bases, with 20 bases between. The CDR3 contains 16 residues. Per the germline V gene, CDR1 is DFQATT and CDR2 is SNEGSKA (reference sequence). The CDR3 protein is CSARGPVPTDRYEQYF. The part of the CDR3 DNA that was read is TGCAGTGCTAGAGGACCCGTCCCGACAGACCGTTACGAG.

In regard to this clone: The CDR3 extends 3 residues past the end of the read, so its final part is completed from the germline J gene. The chain carries TRBV18 and TRBJ2-3, with a tentative D call TRBD2 (6 bases). Per germline, CDR1 KGHSH and CDR2 LQKENI. The CDR3 consists of 14 residues. The germline V and J ends were trimmed by 6 bases and 2 bases, with 12 bases remaining between them. CDR3 bases read: TGTGCCAGCTCCTCGGGGGAGCTCACAGATACG. It codes for CASSSGELTDT. The entire CDR3 is CASSSGELTDTQYF.

About this clone: The observed sequence ends 3 residues before the CDR3 terminus, with the missing tail filled in from the germline J gene. The chain carries TRBV7-2 and TRBJ2-1, with D tentatively TRBD2 (5 bases). CDR3 length: 15 residues. Per the germline V gene, CDR1 is SGHTA and CDR2 is FQGNSA. V shed 6 bases and J shed 4 bases, with 16 bases lying between them. CDR3 bases read: TGTGCCAGCAGTCTCGGAGCGGTACGGTACAATGAG. This codes for CASSLGAVRYNE. The whole CDR3 protein reads CASSLGAVRYNEQFF.

In the case of this clone: Read sequence stops 3 residues before the CDR3 end, and the germline J gene provides the missing end. This sequence joins TRBV13 and TRBJ2-5; perhaps TRBD2 as D (7 bases). Trimming removed 5 bases from V and 5 bases from J, with 18 bases in between. The CDR3 extends over 15 amino acids. Germline CDR1 PRHDT, CDR2 FYEKMQ (reference sequence). CDR3 DNA (partial): TGTGCCAGCAGCCCCCAGAGGGGGGGCGGGGAGACC. Protein sequence: CASSPQRGGGET. The whole CDR3 sequence reads CASSPQRGGGETQYF.

The CDR3 DNA, read in part, is TGTGCCAGCAGCTTAAACAGGGGCGAC. Translated, it gives CASSLNRGD. The entire CDR3 sequence reads CASSLNRGDYTF. J is TRBJ1-2 and V is TRBV7-2; 7 nucleotides match TRBD1. The read terminates 3 residues before the CDR3 end, so the remaining end is supplied by the germline J gene. Germline CDR1 and CDR2: SGHTA and FQGNSA. The CDR3 runs 12 residues.

About this clone itself: Coverage ceases 3 residues before the CDR3 finishes, and the germline J gene fills in the end. V is TRBV30 and J is TRBJ1-2, with 10 bases aligning to TRBD1. Looked up from germline, CDR1 is GTSNPN and CDR2 is SVGIG (reference sequence). CDR3 size: 15 residues. With 5 bases clipped from V and 2 bases from J, the junction kept 8 bases outside the gene matches. The CDR3 sequence: CAWGGTGEHNYGYTF. The part of the CDR3 DNA that was read is TGTGCCTGGGGTGGGACAGGGGAACACAACTATGGC.

As to this clone: The CDR3 extends 3 residues past the end of the read, so its final part is completed from the germline J gene. The V call is TRBV4-2, the J call TRBJ2-5, with 9 bases fitting TRBD2. Germline CDR1 and CDR2: LGHNA and YNFKEQ. This CDR3 contains 17 residues. The V and J ends lost 0 bases and 3 bases, in that order; junction bases with no gene match: 8. This CDR3 reads CASSQDGGGASKETQYF. CDR3 DNA (partial): TGTGCCAGCAGCCAAGATGGCGGGGGGGCCTCGAAAGAGACC.

Concerning this clone: One end of the junction varies from germline; a read error may be responsible. Sequencing ends 3 residues short of the CDR3 end; the germline J gene provides the rest. The chain links TRBV4-1 to TRBJ1-2, with 8 bases lining up with TRBD1. Germline lookup yields CDR1 MGHRA and CDR2 YSYEKL. The CDR3 spans 12 residues. The part of the CDR3 DNA that was read is TGCACCAGCACCACAGGGGGCTATGGC. It specifies CTSTTGGYG. The CDR3 in full is CTSTTGGYGYTF.